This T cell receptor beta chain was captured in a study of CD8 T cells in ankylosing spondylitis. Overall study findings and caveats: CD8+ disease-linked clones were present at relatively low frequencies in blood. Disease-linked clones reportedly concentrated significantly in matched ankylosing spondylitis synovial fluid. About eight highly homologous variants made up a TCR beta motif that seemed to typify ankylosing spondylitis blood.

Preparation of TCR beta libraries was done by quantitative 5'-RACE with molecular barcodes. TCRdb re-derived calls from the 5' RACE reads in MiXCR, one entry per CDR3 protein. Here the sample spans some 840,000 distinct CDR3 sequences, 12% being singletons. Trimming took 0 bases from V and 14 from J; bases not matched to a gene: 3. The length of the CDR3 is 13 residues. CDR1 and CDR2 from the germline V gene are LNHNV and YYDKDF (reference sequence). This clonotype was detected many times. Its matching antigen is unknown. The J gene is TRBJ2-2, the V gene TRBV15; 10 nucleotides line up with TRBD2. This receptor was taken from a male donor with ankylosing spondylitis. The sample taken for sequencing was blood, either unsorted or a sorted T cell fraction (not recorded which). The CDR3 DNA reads TGTGCCACCAGCAGAGATAGCGGGAGGACACTGTTTTTT. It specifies CATSRDSGRTLFF.